The 32 T cell receptor beta chains listed next were all sequenced from one sample in a study of cytomegalovirus exposure and HLA in healthy donors. PCR primers comprised 60 Vbeta and 13 Jbeta primers. The protocol was immunoSEQ multiplex PCR, while the TCRdb copy is restricted to in-frame clones and leaves out a portion. This repertoire shows about 150,000 clones, roughly 78% found once; its top ten account for approximately 3%. The sequencing sample was made of PBMCs. These receptors all stem from a woman in her forties in good health and CMV-seronegative.

As regards this clone: The germline gene is not matched at one end of the junction; a read error may be the cause. The rearrangement joins TRBV7-9 to TRBJ2-7; D not resolved. Germline values: CDR1 SEHNR, CDR2 FQNEAQ (reference sequence). The CDR3 totals 12 residues. CDR3 protein: CSSSLVSYEQYF. The CDR3 DNA reads TGTTCCAGCAGCTTAGTCAGCTACGAGCAGTACTTC.

The V call is TRBV5-1, the J call TRBJ1-2; the D gene is possibly TRBD1 (6 bases). The germline gives CDR1 SGHRS, CDR2 YFSETQ. Trimming cost V 1 base and J 2 bases, with 12 bases left between them. The CDR3 length is 15 residues. CDR3 nucleotide sequence: TGCGCCAGCAGCTTGTCAGGGGCAGGGAACTATGGCTACACCTTC. This translates into CASSLSGAGNYGYTF. Full variable domain (rest looked up from reference TRBV5-1 and TRBJ1-2): KAGVTQTPRYLIKTRGQQVTLSCSPISGHRSVSWYQQTPGQGLQFLFEYFSETQRNKGNFPGRFSGRQFSNSRSEMNVSTLELGDSALYLCASSLSGAGNYGYTFGSGTRLTVV.

This chain joins TRBV2 and TRBJ2-5; a possible D gene is TRBD1 (5 bases). The J call may be faulty, since TRBJ2-7 better matches the DNA end. CDR1 and CDR2 from the germline V gene are SNHLY and FYNNEI. The CDR3 extends over 14 amino acids. Here the CDR3 reads CASRVLGQPYEQYF. CDR3 nucleotides: TGTGCCAGCAGGGTTCTTGGACAACCCTACGAGCAGTACTTC.

The V call is TRBV9, the J call TRBJ2-5; tentatively, D is TRBD2 (5 bases). The CDR3 covers 13 residues. Germline V gene data show CDR1 as SGDLS and CDR2 as YYNGEE. Trimming stripped 2 bases from V and 2 bases from J, with 7 bases between. The CDR3 DNA is TGTGCCAGCAGCGTGGACTTACAAGAGACCCAGTACTTC. Translated: CASSVDLQETQYF.

The gene calls are TRBV6-6 and TRBJ2-5, with no clear D. The V end was cut by 6 bases, the J end by 1 base, with 15 bases between. The germline V gene encodes CDR1 MNHNY and CDR2 SVGAGI (reference sequence). The CDR3 sequence is 15 residues long. CDR3 DNA: TGTGCCAGCAGCCATACCCGAGATTTCCAAGAGACCCAGTACTTC. Its protein product is CASSHTRDFQETQYF.

This clone was counted once. The chain employs TRBV2 and TRBJ1-1; TRBD1 aligns across 9 bases. This CDR3 has 16 residues. CDR1 SNHLY and CDR2 FYNNEI come from the germline V gene. V lost 3 bases, J lost 4 bases, and 9 bases stayed unmatched. CDR3 residues: CASSERQGGYGTEAFF. In DNA form, the CDR3 reads TGTGCCAGCAGTGAGCGACAGGGGGGATACGGCACTGAAGCTTTCTTT.

J is TRBJ1-1 and V is TRBV6-1; D unclear. Germline CDR1 reads MNHNS; CDR2 reads SASEGT. The CDR3 is 12 amino acids. Trimming left V 0 bases short and J 9 bases short, with 8 bases between. CDR3 DNA sequence: TGTGCCAGCAGTGAAGCCGGACTCAAAGCTTTCTTT. This codes for CASSEAGLKAFF.

The chain carries TRBV7-9 and TRBJ1-5; D remains ambiguous. Germline V gene data show CDR1 as SEHNR and CDR2 as FQNEAQ (reference sequence). CDR3 length: 15 residues. Deletions cut 1 base from V and 0 bases from J, with 7 bases between. CDR3 in amino acids: CASSLGVFSNQPQHF. Here the CDR3 DNA reads TGTGCCAGCAGCTTAGGTGTATTTAGCAATCAGCCCCAGCATTTT.

The chain couples TRBV11-2 to TRBJ2-7; D might be TRBD1 (6 bases). This CDR3 comprises 14 residues. The V and J ends lost 2 bases and 5 bases respectively, with 13 bases between them. Looked up from germline, CDR1 is SGHAT and CDR2 is FQNNGV. For the CDR3, the DNA is TGTGCCAGCAGCTTATGGGGGCTGTCCCACGAGCAGTACTTC. Translation: CASSLWGLSHEQYF. The full variable domain, in which reference TRBV11-2 and TRBJ2-7 provide the parts outside the CDR3, is EAGVAQSPRYKIIEKRQSVAFWCNPISGHATLYWYQQILGQGPKLLIQFQNNGVVDDSQLPKDRFSAERLKGVDSTLKIQPAKLEDSAVYLCASSLWGLSHEQYFGPGTRLTVT.

The table lists this clone with a count of one. The gene calls are TRBV5-6 and TRBJ2-2; D not certain. CDR3 size: 14 residues. Germline CDR1 reads SGHDT; CDR2 reads YYEEEE. Trimming took off 2 bases at V and 9 bases at J, with 14 bases between the two ends. The CDR3 DNA follows: TGTGCCAGCAGCTTTAGCTTTCGAACGAGGGAGCTGTTTTTT. Its translation: CASSFSFRTRELFF. The full variable domain, completed using reference TRBV5-6 and TRBJ2-2, is DAGVTQSPTHLIKTRGQQVTLRCSPKSGHDTVSWYQQALGQGPQFIFQYYEEEERQRGNFPDRFSGHQFPNYSSELNVNALLLGDSALYLCASSFSFRTRELFFGEGSRLTVL.

This chain links TRBV5-5 with TRBJ1-3; TRBD1 matches 7 bases. Looked up from germline, CDR1 is SGHKS and CDR2 is YYEKEE (reference sequence). The V and J ends lost 4 bases and 7 bases, in that order; junction bases with no gene match: 14. The CDR3 has 16 amino acids. The CDR3 sequence: CASSRDSRGLSNTIYF. For the CDR3, the DNA is TGTGCCAGCAGCCGGGACAGTCGAGGATTAAGTAACACCATATATTTT.

The genes are TRBV14 and TRBJ2-7; D possibly corresponds to TRBD1 (6 bases). CDR1 is SGHDN, CDR2 FVKESK, per germline. The CDR3 consists of 18 residues. Trimming cost V 6 bases and J 2 bases, with 26 bases left between them. The CDR3 coding sequence is TGTGCCAGCAGTCCCCGGGACACTCCCTCCCCCGATACCTACGAGCAGTACTTC. Translating gives CASSPRDTPSPDTYEQYF.

The chain links TRBV6-1 to TRBJ1-5; D gene unclear. CDR1 and CDR2 from the germline V gene are MNHNS and SASEGT. The CDR3 has 13 amino acids. Trimming stripped 7 bases from V and 6 bases from J, with 13 bases between. The CDR3 nucleotides read TGTGCCAGCATCCCTAGTTTGGGTCAGCCCCAGCATTTT. The encoded protein is CASIPSLGQPQHF.

This sequence joins TRBV7-9 and TRBJ1-2, with 7 bases matching TRBD1. Germline V gene lookup returns CDR1 SEHNR and CDR2 FQNEAQ (reference sequence). This CDR3 comprises 13 residues. Trimming at V came to 2 bases and at J to 8 bases, leaving 5 bases not matched to a gene. CDR3: CASSLPQGSGYTF. The CDR3 DNA reads TGTGCCAGCAGCTTACCACAGGGGTCCGGCTACACCTTC. The whole variable domain, remainder taken from reference TRBV7-9 and TRBJ1-2, is DTGVSQNPRHKITKRGQNVTFRCDPISEHNRLYWYRQTLGQGPEFLTYFQNEAQLEKSRLLSDRFSAERPKGSFSTLEIQRTEQGDSAMYLCASSLPQGSGYTFGSGTRLTVV.

As concerns this clone: The same CDR3 is also encoded by other DNA sequences in this sample. This sequence joins TRBV10-3 and TRBJ1-1; D is perhaps TRBD1 (5 bases). Germline CDR1 and CDR2: ENHRY and SYGVKD. The length of the CDR3 is 15 residues. The V gene lost 0 bases and the J gene lost 3 bases, with 11 bases spanning the gap. CDR3 residues: CAISESATADTEAFF. The CDR3 bases are TGTGCCATCAGTGAGTCGGCGACAGCCGACACTGAAGCTTTCTTT.

The gene calls are TRBV19 and TRBJ1-2; TRBD1 aligns across 8 bases. This CDR3 spans 15 amino acids. The V gene end was trimmed by 5 bases and the J gene end by 8 bases; junction bases not matched to a gene: 13. The germline CDR1 and CDR2 sequences are LNHDA and SQIVND (reference sequence). CDR3 DNA sequence: TGTGCCAGTAGTTTTTCTCCCGGACAGGGAGGAGGCTACACCTTC. It specifies CASSFSPGQGGGYTF.

This clone showed up just a few times. This rearrangement joins TRBV18 to TRBJ1-1; a weak D match, TRBD1 (5 bases). Trimming cost V 4 bases and J 3 bases, with 12 bases left between them. Germline CDR1 KGHSH, CDR2 LQKENI. This CDR3 region has 14 residues. This chain's CDR3 is CASSLTGRYTEAFF. The CDR3 coding sequence is TGTGCCAGCTCACTAACAGGACGGTACACTGAAGCTTTCTTT. Complete variable domain (other parts from reference TRBV18 and TRBJ1-1): NAGVMQNPRHLVRRRGQEARLRCSPMKGHSHVYWYRQLPEEGLKFMVYLQKENIIDESGMPKERFSAEFPKEGPSILRIQQVVRGDSAAYFCASSLTGRYTEAFFGQGTRLTVV.

The chain is built from TRBV5-4 and TRBJ2-1, with TRBD2 matching 8 bases. Germline assignment: CDR1 SGHNT and CDR2 YYREEE (reference sequence). The CDR3 sequence is 15 residues long. Trimming at V came to 3 bases and at J to 8 bases, leaving 10 bases not matched to a gene. The CDR3 protein is CASSWGLDRRDEQFF. Written as DNA, the CDR3 is TGTGCCAGCAGCTGGGGACTAGACCGGAGGGATGAGCAGTTCTTC.

The genes are TRBV19 and TRBJ1-2; D is possibly TRBD1 (5 bases). Trimming cost V 4 bases and J 4 bases, with 13 bases left between them. This CDR3 contains 14 residues. The germline V gene encodes CDR1 LNHDA and CDR2 SQIVND (reference sequence). CDR3 sequence: CASSTTDRIYGYTF. The CDR3 DNA reads as TGTGCCAGTAGTACAACCGACAGAATCTATGGCTACACCTTC.

This clone has a single count. The chain is built from TRBV29-1 and TRBJ2-5; D is unresolved. Germline lookup yields CDR1 SQVTM and CDR2 ANQGSEA. The CDR3 has 14 residues. Trimming stripped 5 bases from V and 3 bases from J, with 16 bases between. In nucleotides, the CDR3 is TGCAGCGTTTCATTCGACATGTTGAAAGAGACCCAGTACTTC. Translation gives CSVSFDMLKETQYF. Combining the CDR3 with reference TRBV29-1 and TRBJ2-5 gives the whole variable domain SAVISQKPSRDICQRGTSLTIQCQVDSQVTMMFWYRQQPGQSLTLIATANQGSEATYESGFVIDKFPISRPNLTFSTLTVSNMSPEDSSIYLCSVSFDMLKETQYFGPGTRLLVL.

V usage is TRBV4-1 and J usage is TRBJ2-1, with 9 bases lining up with TRBD2. Germline values: CDR1 MGHRA, CDR2 YSYEKL. V trimming: 2 bases; J trimming: 3 bases; junction bases outside the gene matches: 14. The length of the CDR3 is 19 residues. The DNA of the CDR3 is TGCGCCAGCAGCCAACACCCAAGCCCGCTAGCGGGGATCTACAATGAGCAGTTCTTC. As protein: CASSQHPSPLAGIYNEQFF.

The genes are TRBV6-1 and TRBJ1-1; the D gene is possibly TRBD1 (6 bases). The germline V and J ends were trimmed by 6 bases and 5 bases, with 16 bases remaining between them. The CDR3 length is 14 residues. The germline V gene has CDR1 MNHNS and CDR2 SASEGT. The CDR3: CASRKQGGGTEAFF. For the CDR3, the DNA is TGTGCCAGCAGAAAACAGGGAGGGGGGACTGAAGCTTTCTTT.

The rearrangement joins TRBV6-5 to TRBJ1-1; maybe TRBD1 (6 bases). The CDR3 has 14 amino acids. V was clipped by 6 bases and J by 1 base, with 12 bases between them. CDR1 is MNHEY, CDR2 SVGAGI, per germline. The CDR3 DNA reads TGTGCCAGCAGACCAAGACAGGAGAACACTGAAGCTTTCTTT. It yields the protein CASRPRQENTEAFF.

This clone appeared once. This sequence joins TRBV7-8 and TRBJ2-3; D may be TRBD2 (6 bases). CDR1 is SGHVS and CDR2 is FQNEAQ in the germline V gene. Trimming removed 2 bases from V and 8 bases from J, with 26 bases in between. CDR3 size: 18 residues. The CDR3 DNA follows: TGTGCCAGCAGCTTAAGGTCTAGCGAGGACCGGGGGTCAAGTACGCAGTATTTT. Translation gives CASSLRSSEDRGSSTQYF.

The V call is TRBV5-1, the J call TRBJ1-2; possible D gene TRBD1, 5 bases. This CDR3 contains 14 residues. Trimming removed 0 bases at V and 6 bases at J, with 12 bases between. Germline V gene lookup returns CDR1 SGHRS and CDR2 YFSETQ. CDR3 bases: TGCGCCAGCAGCTTGGATGGACAAGGGCATGGCTACACCTTC. Protein: CASSLDGQGHGYTF.

CDR3 sequence: CASSLNRGNGELFF. CDR3 sequence (DNA): TGTGCCAGCAGTTTAAACAGGGGAAACGGGGAGCTGTTTTTT. The chain employs TRBV28 and TRBJ2-2; the match to TRBD1 covers 7 bases. The V gene end was trimmed by 2 bases and the J gene end by 7 bases; junction bases not matched to a gene: 4. CDR3 length equals 14 residues. Germline loops: CDR1 MDHEN, CDR2 SYDVKM.

This clone was detected only a few times. J is TRBJ1-5 and V is TRBV18; possibly TRBD1 for D (6 bases). Trimming shortened V by 1 base and J by 1 base, and 11 bases separated the two germline ends. Looked up from germline, CDR1 is KGHSH and CDR2 is LQKENI. CDR3 length: 16 amino acids. Here the CDR3 DNA reads TGTGCCAGCTCACCACGGGGAGGGGGAAGCAATCAGCCCCAGCATTTT. Residues: CASSPRGGGSNQPQHF.

This rearrangement joins TRBV5-4 to TRBJ2-2; 10 bases agree with TRBD2. Germline trimming cut 1 base from V and 7 bases from J; bases unmatched to any gene: 7. The length of the CDR3 is 16 residues. Germline V gene sequence: CDR1 SGHNT, CDR2 YYREEE (reference sequence). The CDR3 protein is CASSLSAGGRGGELFF. The CDR3 nucleotides are TGTGCCAGCAGCTTGTCAGCGGGGGGGCGTGGCGGGGAGCTGTTTTTT.

The chain carries TRBV9 and TRBJ2-5; 9 nucleotides align to TRBD2. The V and J ends lost 0 bases and 2 bases, in that order; junction bases with no gene match: 5. The V gene's germline CDR1 is SGDLS and CDR2 YYNGEE. The CDR3 is 16 residues long. The CDR3 DNA is TGTGCCAGCAGCGTAGGGTCCAGCGGGGGGCAAGAGACCCAGTACTTC. This sequence encodes CASSVGSSGGQETQYF.

The chain links TRBV27 to TRBJ1-5; TRBD1 agrees at 8 bases. Germline trimming cut 3 bases from V and 10 bases from J; bases unmatched to any gene: 11. CDR3 length: 15 amino acids. CDR1 and CDR2 (germline): MNHEY, SMNVEV (reference sequence). CDR3 DNA: TGTGCCAGCAGTTTCCATGACAGGGGTGATGGACCCCAGCATTTT. Amino acids: CASSFHDRGDGPQHF.

The CDR3, as DNA: TGTGCCAGCAGCTGGGGACTAGCGGGGGGGAGCACAGATACGCAGTATTTT. Translating it yields CASSWGLAGGSTDTQYF. The V gene is TRBV7-2, the J gene TRBJ2-3; TRBD2 aligns across 16 bases. V dropped 4 bases and J dropped 0; count of bases not matched to a gene: 1. Germline CDR1 is SGHTA and CDR2 is FQGNSA. This CDR3 is 17 amino acids long. The variable domain in full, with the rest retrieved from reference TRBV7-2 and TRBJ2-3, is GAGVSQSPSNKVTEKGKDVELRCDPISGHTALYWYRQSLGQGLEFLIYFQGNSAPDKSGLPSDRFSAERTGGSVSTLTIQRTQQEDSAVYLCASSWGLAGGSTDTQYFGPGTRLTVL.

The chain joins TRBV11-2 to TRBJ2-7, with 7 bases identical to TRBD1. Unmatched junction bases numbered 7, after V lost 5 bases and J lost 3 bases. Germline V gene data show CDR1 as SGHAT and CDR2 as FQNNGV. This CDR3 region has 14 residues. The CDR3 here is CASSKNRDSYEQYF. CDR3 DNA sequence: TGTGCCAGCAGCAAAAACCGGGACAGCTACGAGCAGTACTTC.